The following is a TCR beta chain sequence with its context. Its target is unknown. This entry is derived from a study of T cells in Graves' hyperthyroidism and ophthalmopathy. There are 15 residues in the CDR3. CDR1 LGHDT and CDR2 YNNKEL come from the germline V gene (reference sequence). V trimming: 0 bases; J trimming: 5 bases; junction bases outside the gene matches: 2. Points from the study as a whole: With a median lead of around 6.7 months before onset, the model predicted ophthalmopathy.

Amplified TCR beta CDR3 regions came from RNA transcripts. HTBI primers were used for first-round RT-PCR of the TCR CDR3. TCRdb fed the multiplex PCR reads into MiXCR, producing one record per CDR3 protein. This sample has about half a million distinct CDR3 sequences, with around 22% found just once. The source is a woman between 25 and 40 years old with Graves' ophthalmopathy. The chain is built from TRBV3-1 and TRBJ2-7, with 12 positions matching TRBD1. Sequenced sample: blood. This chain's CDR3 is CASSQEGQGANEQYF. The CDR3 region has the DNA TGTGCCAGCAGCCAAGAGGGACAGGGGGCCAACGAGCAGTACTTC.